This TCR beta chain was retrieved from a study of T cell repertoires in aging, cancer and after chemotherapy. Findings and caveats of the study: Loss of evenness, beyond lost richness, contributed to age-related TCR diversity decline in cancer patients.

Rearranged V-D-J TRB sequences were amplified with a mixed TRB-A/B primer pool. TCRdb passed the multiplex PCR reads through MiXCR, listing each CDR3 protein once. The table records under 2,000 distinct CDR3 sequences, around a third of them present only once. As for this clonotype: What it binds is unknown.

The CDR3 loop spans 16 amino acids. Germline CDR1 KGHDR, CDR2 SFDVKD. The J segment lost 6 bases and the V segment lost 4 bases, leaving 6 bases of the junction unmatched. TCR beta rearrangements were amplified from peripheral blood genomic DNA. The J gene is TRBJ2-2, the V gene TRBV24-1, with 11 bases aligning to TRBD1. The receptor was isolated from a human donor with a solid tumor. Specimen: blood. CDR3 sequence: CATSDPGQGASGELFF. The DNA for the CDR3 is TGTGCCACCAGTGACCCCGGACAGGGGGCATCCGGGGAGCTGTTTTTT.